This T cell receptor beta chain emerged from a study of cytotoxic CD8 clonotypes in ibrutinib-treated CLL. Study-wide findings and caveats: Contraction or stability on treatment was seen for public clonotypes, which were uncommon.

Measured with immunoSEQ multiplex PCR; TCRdb has only the in-frame clones, and not every one. The profile shows some 290,000 clones, roughly 85% of them singletons. Trimming cost V 1 base and J 1 base, with 8 bases left between them. Germline values: CDR1 LGHNA, CDR2 YSLEER. CDR3 length: 15 residues. Turning to this clone: Its cognate antigen is unknown.

V is TRBV4-3 and J is TRBJ1-5; D might be TRBD1 (5 bases). The receptor's source is a human donor with chronic lymphocytic leukemia. The sample in question was PBMCs, obtained before ibrutinib treatment. CDR3 sequence reads: CASSQVGGSNQPQHF. The CDR3 nucleotides read TGCGCCAGCAGCCAAGTGGGGGGGAGCAATCAGCCCCAGCATTTT.